This T cell receptor beta chain emerged from a study of early T cells in non-severe SARS-CoV-2 infection. General observations from the study: Anti-spike CD8 responses were favored in VDJdb matching, and private and CD4 specificities were missed.

V lost 6 bases, J lost 0 bases, and 18 bases lay in between. CDR3 length equals 17 residues. TCRdb reanalysed the 5' RACE reads using MiXCR and keeps one entry per CDR3 protein. The repertoire has approximately 65,000 distinct CDR3 sequences, approximately 11% of them found once; the top ten carry approximately 5.9%. Regarding this clonotype: What it binds is unknown.

This rearrangement joins TRBV12-3 or TRBV12-4 to TRBJ2-4; D assignment may be TRBD1 or TRBD2 (5 bases each). The TCR was taken from an adult who was a healthcare worker with PCR-confirmed SARS-CoV-2 infection or an uninfected control (not recorded which). The sample comprised whole blood. The CDR3 spells CASSRESGDVAKNIQYF. CDR3 coding DNA: TGTGCCAGCAGCAGAGAATCCGGGGACGTAGCCAAAAACATTCAGTACTTC.